This T cell receptor beta chain was profiled in a study of OX40 agonist ivuxolimab in advanced cancers. For the study at large: Patients took ivuxolimab, an agonistic anti-OX40 (CD134) antibody. Under the entry rules, prior anti-PD-1, anti-PD-L1 or anti-CTLA-4 therapy was allowed, and less than 50% had some.

With respect to this clone: No antigen is known for it.

Regarding the study as a whole: In CD8+ T cells, expanded clones were on average more numerous than in CD4+.

Generated by immunoSEQ multiplex PCR, the TCRdb table keeps only in-frame clones and is missing some. This sample has about 19,000 clones, with roughly 78% found just once. Systemic immunosuppression or a history of autoimmune disease excluded patients. The TCR originated in an adult with an advanced solid tumor such as melanoma, head and neck, liver or kidney cancer. Material: CD4+ or CD8+ T cells sorted from blood, obtained in a trial of the OX40 agonist ivuxolimab.

CDR3 bases: TGTGCCAGCAGCTTAGCGTCGACAGCGGGGGGGAGAGGGTTGTACAATGAGCAGTTCTTC. Residues: CASSLASTAGGRGLYNEQFF. The V and J genes are TRBV7-7 and TRBJ2-1; 10 bases are a match to TRBD2. The V gene end was trimmed by 0 bases and the J gene end by 4 bases; junction bases not matched to a gene: 15. The CDR3 totals 20 residues. CDR1 SSHAT and CDR2 FNYEAQ come from the germline V gene (reference sequence). The full variable domain, rest sourced from reference TRBV7-7 and TRBJ2-1, is GAGVSQSPRYKVTKRGQDVTLRCDPISSHATLYWYQQALGQGPEFLTYFNYEAQPDKSGLPSDRFSAERPEGSISTLTIQRTEQRDSAMYRCASSLASTAGGRGLYNEQFFGPGTRLTVL.